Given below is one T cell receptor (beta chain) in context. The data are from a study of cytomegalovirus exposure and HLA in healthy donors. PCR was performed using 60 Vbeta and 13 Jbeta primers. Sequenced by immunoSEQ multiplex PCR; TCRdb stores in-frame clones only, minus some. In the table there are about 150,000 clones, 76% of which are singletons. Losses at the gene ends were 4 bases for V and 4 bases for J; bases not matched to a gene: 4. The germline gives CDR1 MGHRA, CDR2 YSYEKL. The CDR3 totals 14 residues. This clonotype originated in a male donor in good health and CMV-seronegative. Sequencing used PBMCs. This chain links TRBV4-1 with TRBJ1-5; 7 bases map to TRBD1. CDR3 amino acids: CASSPETGNQPQHF. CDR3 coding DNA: TGCGCCAGCAGCCCGGAGACAGGGAATCAGCCCCAGCATTTT.